Listed below are T cell receptor beta chains from one sample, sequenced in a study of shared clonotypes between healthy human individuals. Profiled with immunoSEQ multiplex PCR; TCRdb holds only in-frame clones, not every one. This table has about 2 million clones, over 85% appearing once. Sequences were obtained from naive CD4+ T cells sorted from blood. The receptors stem from a man between 18 and 35 years old in good health. Each CDR3 is given with its conserved first and last residue. A D gene is named only where the DNA matches it firmly. Only part of the rows carry a size: once, few, many, or a class if the clone is expanded.

v_call,j_call,d_call,clone_size,cdr3_nt,cdr3_aa
TRBV4-3,TRBJ1-6,NA,once,TGCGCCAGCAGCCAAGAGTCGGGGATCGGTTCACCCCTCCACTTT,CASSQESGIGSPLHF
TRBV7-9,TRBJ2-1,NA,NA,TGTGCCAGCAGCTTGGGCAGGGTGGGCCTCAATGAGCAGTTCTTC,CASSLGRVGLNEQFF
TRBV6-1,TRBJ2-7,TRBD2,once,TGTGCCAGCAGTGGACCTTTGGCGGACCGACCGGGACTAGTTTACGAGCAGTACTTC,CASSGPLADRPGLVYEQYF
TRBV6-1,TRBJ1-5,TRBD1,NA,TGTGCCGGATCGGGACAGACCGATCAGCCCCAGCATTTT,CAGSGQTDQPQHF
TRBV28,TRBJ1-1,TRBD1,NA,TGTGCCAGCAGCCTAGGGGGCGGGAACACTGAAGCTTTCTTT,CASSLGGGNTEAFF
TRBV7-9,TRBJ1-1,NA,NA,TGTGCCAGCAGCCAATCACCGGGTACGGGCACTGAAGCTTTCTTT,CASSQSPGTGTEAFF
TRBV5-4,TRBJ2-7,TRBD1,NA,TGTGCCAGCAGCTTGGAGGCAGGGGGCTTCCACGAGCAGTACTTC,CASSLEAGGFHEQYF
TRBV12-5,TRBJ2-7,NA,NA,TGTGCTAGTGGCTCAATCCCGGGACTCTACGAGCAGTACTTC,CASGSIPGLYEQYF
TRBV10-3,TRBJ1-2,TRBD1,NA,TGTGCCATCAGTGAAATCAGGGGGCGAATGGGCTACACCTTC,CAISEIRGRMGYTF
TRBV7-3,TRBJ1-5,TRBD1,NA,TGTGCCAGCAGCTTAAGGGGACAGGGTTGTCAGCCCCAGCATTTT,CASSLRGQGCQPQHF
TRBV7-6,TRBJ2-1,TRBD2,NA,TGTGCCAGCAGCTTAGTTATGCCGGGAGGGCCAGTTCATCCCTACAATGAGCAGTTCTTC,CASSLVMPGGPVHPYNEQFF
TRBV5-4,TRBJ2-3,TRBD2,once,TGTGCCAGCAGCCCCCTAGCGGGAATCCCAGATACGCAGTATTTT,CASSPLAGIPDTQYF
TRBV6-5,TRBJ1-1,TRBD1,NA,TGTGCCAGCAGCCCACAGGGGTTAAAAGCTTTCTTT,CASSPQGLKAFF
TRBV20-1,TRBJ1-2,NA,NA,TGCAGTGCCTCCCCCCCAGGTGGCTACACCTTC,CSASPPGGYTF
TRBV10-3,TRBJ1-5,NA,NA,TGTGCCACCGCGGGGACAAACAGCAATCAGCCCCAGCATTTT,CATAGTNSNQPQHF
TRBV30,TRBJ2-1,NA,NA,TGTGCCTGGAGTTTAAAGGGGGTCGGTGAGCAGTTCTTC,CAWSLKGVGEQFF
TRBV4-1,TRBJ2-1,TRBD1,NA,TGCGCCAGCAGCCAGGGACAGGGCGAATCCTACAATGAGCAGTTCTTC,CASSQGQGESYNEQFF
TRBV30,TRBJ2-3,NA,NA,TGTGCCTGGAGTGGAGTCAGTGCCACAGATACGCAGTATTTT,CAWSGVSATDTQYF
TRBV5-4,TRBJ1-2,NA,NA,TGTGCCAGCAGCCCCGTGGGGGGCGACTCTAACTATGGCTACACCTTC,CASSPVGGDSNYGYTF
TRBV19,TRBJ1-5,NA,few,TGTGCCAGTAGTATCCGGGCCGCAGGGAGCAATCAGCCCCAGCATTTT,CASSIRAAGSNQPQHF
TRBV10-3,TRBJ1-2,TRBD1,NA,TGTGCCATCAGTGACGGGACAGGGGGGAACTATGGCTACACCTTC,CAISDGTGGNYGYTF
TRBV7-8,TRBJ2-7,NA,many,TGTGCCAGCAGACAGGGCCTCTACGAGCAGTACTTC,CASRQGLYEQYF